A single sample is the source of the 28 T cell receptor beta chains below, sequenced in a study of CD8 T cells in ankylosing spondylitis. TCRdb recomputed calls from the 5' RACE reads with MiXCR, one row per CDR3 protein. The sample has fewer than 50,000 distinct CDR3 sequences, roughly 9.6% seen once. Material for sequencing was blood, either unsorted or a sorted T cell fraction (not recorded which). These receptor sequences come from a male donor with ankylosing spondylitis or in good health (not recorded which).

The count of this clonotype is one. This may arise from a read error, as a much more abundant clone is one base away. V is TRBV12-3 or TRBV12-4 and J is TRBJ2-1; 9 nucleotides agree with TRBD1. This CDR3 contains 17 residues. The CDR3 is CASSFATTGGSYNAQFF. The CDR3 DNA reads TGTGCCAGCAGTTTCGCCACGACAGGGGGTTCCTACAATGCGCAGTTCTTC.

This clonotype has ten or more counts. The chain carries TRBV29-1 and TRBJ2-1; 10 nucleotides agree with TRBD1. There are 14 residues in the CDR3. CDR1 and CDR2 (germline): SQVTM, ANQGSEA. The J segment lost 4 bases and the V segment lost 4 bases, leaving 4 bases of the junction unmatched. The CDR3 loop reads CSVVLGQGYNEQFF. CDR3 nucleotides: TGCAGCGTTGTACTGGGACAGGGGTACAATGAGCAGTTCTTC.

This clonotype was counted at least ten times. V and J are TRBV5-1 and TRBJ2-3; D is uncertain. Trimming removed 4 bases from V and 1 base from J, with 19 bases in between. Germline V lookup: CDR1 SGHRS, CDR2 YFSETQ. The CDR3 runs 17 residues. CDR3 residues: CASSIEPSRWGTDTQYF. The CDR3 DNA reads TGCGCCAGCAGCATCGAACCAAGTCGGTGGGGCACAGATACGCAGTATTTT.

This clonotype was seen a handful of times. The V call is TRBV7-6, the J call TRBJ2-2; the D is unclear. In germline, CDR1 is SGHVS, CDR2 FNYEAQ. Trimming took 4 bases from V and 2 from J, leaving 5 bases between them. The CDR3 contains 13 residues. The CDR3 spells CASSSLNTGELFF. CDR3 nucleotides: TGTGCCAGCAGCTCACTAAACACCGGGGAGCTGTTTTTT.

Remarks on this clonotype: A clone one base away is much larger, so this may be a read error. This chain joins TRBV19 and TRBJ1-2; 8 nucleotides align to TRBD1. Per the germline V gene, CDR1 is LNHDA and CDR2 is SQIVND (reference sequence). The CDR3 runs to 13 residues. CDR3 in amino acids: CVSRPGQGGGYTF. CDR3 coding DNA: TGTGTCAGTAGGCCCGGACAGGGCGGAGGCTACACCTTC.

In this sample, this clonotype turned up many times. The rearrangement uses TRBV25-1 and TRBJ2-7; D is uncertain. V lost 2 bases to trimming and J lost 0 bases, with 8 bases between them. This CDR3 has 14 amino acids. CDR1 and CDR2 from the germline V gene are MGHDK and SYGVNS. CDR3 residues: CASSELDHSYEQYF. CDR3 nucleotides: TGTGCCAGCAGTGAACTGGACCACTCCTACGAGCAGTACTTC.

The sample holds many counts of this clonotype. The genes are TRBV6-5 and TRBJ1-5; D not certain. This CDR3 region has 14 residues. The germline CDR1 and CDR2 sequences are MNHEY and SVGAGI. V lost 2 bases and J lost 6, with 11 bases in between. The CDR3, as DNA: TGTGCCAGCAGTTACGGGGTAGGTCGTCAGCCCCAGCATTTT. It codes for CASSYGVGRQPQHF.

This chain connects TRBV25-1 to TRBJ1-2; unclear D gene. Trimming removed 3 bases from V and 0 bases from J, with 5 bases in between. Germline CDR1 reads MGHDK; CDR2 reads SYGVNS. There are 13 residues in the CDR3. CDR3 residues: CASSDRANYGYTF. CDR3 in DNA: TGTGCCAGCAGTGACCGAGCTAACTATGGCTACACCTTC.

J is TRBJ1-6 and V is TRBV5-1, with 9 positions matching TRBD1. Germline loops: CDR1 SGHRS, CDR2 YFSETQ. J gave up 9 bases and V 4 bases, and 5 bases lay outside the gene matches. The CDR3 has 14 residues. CDR3 sequence: CASSIGTGSSPLHF. The CDR3 DNA sequence: TGCGCCAGCAGCATAGGGACAGGGAGTTCACCCCTCCACTTT.

This clonotype was detected ten times or more. The chain has TRBV5-1 and TRBJ2-7; no clear D gene. The CDR3 is made up of 15 amino acids. V gave up 2 bases and J gave up 4 bases, with 16 bases separating them. Germline V lookup: CDR1 SGHRS, CDR2 YFSETQ. In DNA form, the CDR3 reads TGCGCCAGCAGCTTAGGTCCCCCGAATACTTACGAGCAGTACTTC. Translation: CASSLGPPNTYEQYF.

This clonotype was seen a few times. The chain recombines TRBV19 with TRBJ1-5, with D perhaps TRBD1 (6 bases). Germline V CDR1 and CDR2: LNHDA, SQIVND (reference sequence). The CDR3 totals 15 residues. V was clipped by 6 bases and J by 4 bases, with 16 bases between them. The chain's CDR3 is CASRYLSDRNQPQHF. CDR3 DNA: TGTGCCAGTAGATACCTGTCCGACAGGAATCAGCCCCAGCATTTT.

This clonotype was recorded many times. V usage is TRBV5-1 and J usage is TRBJ1-2; 10 bases match TRBD1. V was pared by 4 bases and J by 3 bases, with 9 bases of the junction left unmatched. The CDR3 loop spans 16 amino acids. Germline assignment: CDR1 SGHRS and CDR2 YFSETQ. This chain's CDR3 is CASSEGQGEVYYGYTF. Written as DNA, the CDR3 is TGCGCCAGCAGCGAAGGACAGGGGGAGGTCTACTATGGCTACACCTTC.

This clonotype was recorded a few times. The chain uses TRBV18 and TRBJ2-7; 10 nucleotides agree with TRBD1. The CDR3 contains 14 residues. Germline assignment: CDR1 KGHSH and CDR2 LQKENI. Germline trimming cut 5 bases from V and 7 bases from J; bases unmatched to any gene: 8. CDR3 sequence reads: CASSTDRGMVEQYF. CDR3 bases: TGTGCCAGCTCAACGGACAGGGGGATGGTTGAGCAGTACTTC.

As concerns this clonotype: A much larger clonotype is one base distant, so this may be a read error. The chain links TRBV9 to TRBJ2-5, with a tentative D call TRBD2 (7 bases). The CDR3 has 18 residues. Per the germline V gene, CDR1 is SGDLS and CDR2 is YYNGEE. V dropped 2 bases and J dropped 3 bases, with 23 bases sitting between them. The CDR3 DNA sequence: TGTGCCAGCAGCGTGAGGTCTAGAGGGGGGGGTTGGAAAGAGACCCAGTACTTC. It encodes CASSVRSRGGGWKETQYF. The full variable domain, rest sourced from reference TRBV9 and TRBJ2-5, is DSGVTQTPKHLITATGQRVTLRCSPRSGDLSVYWYQQSLDQGLQFLIQYYNGEERAKGNILERFSAQQFPDLHSELNLSSLELGDSALYFCASSVRSRGGGWKETQYFGPGTRLLVL.

This clonotype was recorded at least ten times. The chain joins TRBV12-3 or TRBV12-4 to TRBJ2-2; 10 nucleotides agree with TRBD2. This CDR3 has 16 amino acids. J was trimmed by 1 base and V by 6 bases; bases with no gene match: 5. The CDR3 loop reads CASSRRLAGNTGELFF. In DNA, the CDR3 is TGTGCCAGCAGCCGACGACTAGCGGGGAACACCGGGGAGCTGTTTTTT.

The table lists this clonotype with a few counts. The chain is built from TRBV11-2 and TRBJ2-1; D perhaps matches TRBD2 (7 bases). Germline loops: CDR1 SGHAT, CDR2 FQNNGV. This CDR3 contains 20 residues. V was trimmed by 1 base and J by 4 bases, leaving 26 bases between them. The CDR3 sequence is CASSLVRWGGEWREYNEQFF. CDR3 nucleotides: TGTGCCAGCAGCTTAGTTAGGTGGGGGGGCGAGTGGCGGGAGTACAATGAGCAGTTCTTC.

CDR3 residues: CASSSFGGSYEQYF. The CDR3 nucleotides read TGTGCCAGCAGTTCCTTCGGGGGCTCCTACGAGCAGTACTTC. The chain employs TRBV2 and TRBJ2-7, with D perhaps TRBD2 (6 bases). Trimming stripped 5 bases from V and 0 bases from J, with 11 bases between. Germline CDR1 is SNHLY and CDR2 is FYNNEI. The CDR3 sequence is 14 residues long.

This clonotype was picked up a small number of times. The V gene is TRBV14, the J gene TRBJ1-6, with D unresolved. Germline V gene data show CDR1 as SGHDN and CDR2 as FVKESK. There are 13 residues in the CDR3. The V gene lost 5 bases and the J gene lost 12 bases, with 14 bases spanning the gap. CDR3 bases: TGTGCCAGCAGCGCCTTGACCGGGGTACCCCTCCACTTT. Translated: CASSALTGVPLHF.

In this sample, this clonotype turned up a few times. The chain recombines TRBV12-3 or TRBV12-4 with TRBJ1-5, with TRBD1 as a possible D gene (5 bases). The V gene lost 1 base and the J gene lost 0 bases, with 13 bases spanning the gap. The CDR3 runs 17 residues. CDR3 coding DNA: TGTGCCAGCAGTTTAGGTTTTTGGGGGAATAGCAATCAGCCCCAGCATTTT. Translating it yields CASSLGFWGNSNQPQHF.

The chain carries TRBV3-1 and TRBJ1-5; D is ambiguous. CDR3 length: 12 amino acids. CDR1 and CDR2 (germline): LGHDT, YNNKEL (reference sequence). Trimming shortened V by 1 base and J by 5 bases, and 3 bases separated the two germline ends. CDR3 sequence (DNA): TGTGCCAGCAGCCAAGGTGATCAGCCCCAGCATTTT. This codes for CASSQGDQPQHF.

This clonotype was recorded many times. This sequence joins TRBV5-1 and TRBJ2-3; 7 nucleotides agree with TRBD1. The germline V gene encodes CDR1 SGHRS and CDR2 YFSETQ. Trimming removed 1 base from V and 1 base from J; junction bases left unmatched: 3. The CDR3 is 15 amino acids. CDR3 region: CASSLMTGRTDTQYF. CDR3 bases: TGCGCCAGCAGCTTGATGACAGGGCGCACAGATACGCAGTATTTT. Full variable domain (missing parts from reference TRBV5-1 and TRBJ2-3): KAGVTQTPRYLIKTRGQQVTLSCSPISGHRSVSWYQQTPGQGLQFLFEYFSETQRNKGNFPGRFSGRQFSNSRSEMNVSTLELGDSALYLCASSLMTGRTDTQYFGPGTRLTVL.

V is TRBV29-1 and J is TRBJ2-5; D may correspond to TRBD1 or TRBD2 (5 bases each). Trimming took off 4 bases at V and 4 bases at J, with 16 bases between the two ends. Germline V gene sequence: CDR1 SQVTM, CDR2 ANQGSEA. This CDR3 comprises 14 residues. CDR3 sequence reads: CSVGFQAGGETQYF. Written as DNA, the CDR3 is TGCAGCGTTGGGTTCCAGGCTGGGGGAGAGACCCAGTACTTC.

This clonotype was recorded many times. The rearrangement joins TRBV29-1 to TRBJ2-7, with D uncertain. Between the trimmed V and J ends, which lost 0 bases and 4 bases, there was a span of 16 bases. Germline CDR1 is SQVTM and CDR2 is ANQGSEA. The CDR3 has 15 residues. The CDR3 nucleotides are TGCAGCGTTGAAGATCATAAGGGAAAAAGTTACGAGCAGTACTTC. Protein sequence: CSVEDHKGKSYEQYF.

This clonotype has just a few counts. V and J are TRBV6-1 and TRBJ1-1; the D gene is possibly TRBD1 (5 bases). CDR1 is MNHNS and CDR2 is SASEGT in the germline V gene. This CDR3 contains 14 residues. Trimming pared 6 bases from V and 1 base from J, leaving 12 bases between. In nucleotides, the CDR3 is TGTGCCAGCAGCGTCTCGGGGGGGAACACTGAAGCTTTCTTT. It translates to CASSVSGGNTEAFF.

This chain connects TRBV7-2 to TRBJ1-5; perhaps TRBD1 as D (5 bases). The V end lost 5 bases, the J end lost 5 bases, and 16 bases lay between the germline ends. This CDR3 has 15 residues. Per the germline V gene, CDR1 is SGHTA and CDR2 is FQGNSA. In DNA, the CDR3 is TGTGCCAGCAGCCTCCAAGGGGAATCGTATCAGCCCCAGCATTTT. Translating gives CASSLQGESYQPQHF. Drawing the rest from reference TRBV7-2 and TRBJ1-5, the complete variable domain is GAGVSQSPSNKVTEKGKDVELRCDPISGHTALYWYRQSLGQGLEFLIYFQGNSAPDKSGLPSDRFSAERTGGSVSTLTIQRTQQEDSAVYLCASSLQGESYQPQHFGDGTRLSIL.

This clonotype has ten or more counts. The V and J genes are TRBV29-1 and TRBJ2-3, with TRBD2 identical over 7 bases. Germline trimming cut 6 bases from V and 0 bases from J; bases unmatched to any gene: 6. Germline V gene lookup returns CDR1 SQVTM and CDR2 ANQGSEA. CDR3 length: 14 amino acids. The CDR3 nucleotides are TGCAGCGTGGCCCTACTAGCGAGCACAGATACGCAGTATTTT. Protein: CSVALLASTDTQYF.

This clonotype was found a few times. The chain carries TRBV6-1 and TRBJ2-6; D may be TRBD1 (5 bases). Per germline, CDR1 MNHNS and CDR2 SASEGT. Trimming removed 5 bases from V and 0 bases from J, with 20 bases in between. The CDR3 is 19 amino acids. CDR3 DNA: TGTGCCAGCAGTCAACATAGGGGTGGACCTCTCTCTGGGGCCAACGTCCTGACTTTC. Residues: CASSQHRGGPLSGANVLTF.

This clonotype occurred a few times. The chain recombines TRBV29-1 with TRBJ2-7; no clear D gene. The CDR3 spans 16 residues. Trimming pared 6 bases from V and 0 bases from J, leaving 21 bases between. Germline V gene data show CDR1 as SQVTM and CDR2 as ANQGSEA. The CDR3 loop reads CSVAGGWYSSSYEQYF. DNA of the CDR3: TGCAGCGTGGCCGGCGGTTGGTACTCGAGCTCCTACGAGCAGTACTTC.